Listed here is a single T cell receptor (beta chain). Antigen unknown. The PCR made use of 60 Vbeta and 13 Jbeta primers. Sequenced by immunoSEQ multiplex PCR; TCRdb stores in-frame clones only, minus some. The profile shows some 94,000 clones, 69% of them singletons. CDR1 and CDR2 (germline): LGHNA, YSLEER. The CDR3 length is 14 residues. Trimming stripped 1 base from V and 8 bases from J, with 14 bases between. These data originate in a study of cytomegalovirus exposure and HLA in healthy donors. Study-wide findings and caveats: Versus the approximately 720-donor mean, an Asian-associated ancestry cluster reportedly showed fewer N-insertions in a later analysis.

The TCR sequence derives from a man between 45 and 60 years old in good health and CMV-seronegative. Sequencing used PBMCs. The V and J genes are TRBV4-3 and TRBJ1-2, with a possible D match to TRBD1 (5 bases). The CDR3 loop is CASSQGRRVGGYTF. The CDR3 nucleotides read TGCGCCAGCAGCCAAGGGCGCAGGGTAGGAGGCTACACCTTC.